This T cell receptor (beta chain) was recovered during a study of patients and donors after allogeneic stem cell transplantation. The V end was cut by 3 bases, the J end by 2 bases, with 13 bases between. The CDR3 contains 15 residues. The V gene's germline CDR1 is SEHNR and CDR2 FQNEAQ (reference sequence). From the RT-PCR reads, TCRdb called clonotypes with MiXCR, one entry per CDR3 protein. Of fewer than 500,000 distinct CDR3 sequences in the sample, 16% were seen once. This TCR was recovered from a human donor who was either an allogeneic HSCT recipient or a stem cell or donor lymphocyte infusion donor (not recorded which). It is not recorded whose cells these are; they may come from a transplant donor. The specimen was blood, either unsorted or a sorted T cell fraction (not recorded which). The J gene is TRBJ1-1, the V gene TRBV7-9; D may be TRBD1 (6 bases). CDR3 amino acids: CASSFGQRLNTEAFF. CDR3 DNA sequence: TGTGCCAGCAGCTTCGGACAGCGATTAAACACTGAAGCTTTCTTT.